This TCR beta chain is from a study of T cell changes during pregnancy in multiple sclerosis (dated by TCRdb to 2018 to 2020). As for the study more broadly: In women with multiple sclerosis, the researchers looked at how the T cell repertoire shifted as pregnancy progressed.

The germline V gene sets CDR1 to MGHRA and CDR2 to YSYEKL. Germline trimming: 1 base from V, 5 bases from J; junction bases outside gene matches: 0. Reading from cysteine to phenylalanine, the CDR3 counts 13 amino acids. Only the CDR3 region is kept as DNA, spanning 39 bases read in frame from base 1. Details on this clone: This clone's antigen is unknown. No much larger clone exists at a distance of one base, and base qualities are not known.

Libraries were built with the immunoSEQ multiplex PCR assay. As stored in TCRdb, this immuneACCESS dataset retains in-frame rearrangements with V and J assigned. A fraction of the clones does not appear; measured against another copy, unresolved V genes explain less than half of the discrepancy, and the remainder lacks a known reason. The sample has roughly 110,000 clones on record, about 89% of them singletons. Roughly 1.5% of the sample lies in the top ten. This sample comprised peripheral blood, obtained before pregnancy. The TCR sequence derives from a female donor with multiple sclerosis, enrolled in a pregnancy study. This chain is built from TRBV4-1 and TRBJ2-3; 7 bases in between match TRBD2. The DNA reads as follows: TGCGCCAGCAGCCAAGGGGAGGGAGATACGCAGTATTTT. This codes for CASSQGEGDTQYF.